This T cell receptor beta chain stems from a study of T cell responses to AZD1222 COVID-19 vaccine. The CDR3 has 16 amino acids. The germline V gene encodes CDR1 SGHVS and CDR2 FNYEAQ. The junction had 8 bases not matched to a gene; V was cut back by 5 bases and J by 1 base. Sequencing used immunoSEQ multiplex PCR; TCRdb keeps in-frame clones, though not all of them. The sample shows under 150,000 clones, 90% of them seen only once. The specimen comprised peripheral blood, sampled 28 days after the second AZD1222 dose. The sequence came from an adult who received the AZD1222 COVID-19 vaccine. This chain joins TRBV7-6 and TRBJ1-3; 7 nucleotides match TRBD1. As DNA, the CDR3 is TGTGCCAGCAGCCAGGGGGTACAGCAATCTGGAAACACCATATATTTT. Encoded protein: CASSQGVQQSGNTIYF.